What follows are 17 T cell receptor beta chains derived from one specimen sequenced in a study of shared clonotypes between healthy human individuals (dated by TCRdb to between 2020 and 2021). CD8 naive samples were CD45RO-negative cells positively selected for CCR7, giving a CD45RA+CCR7+ population that excluded TemRA cells. Receptors were amplified or captured by the immunoSEQ multiplex PCR assay. The clones in this table, taken by TCRdb from immuneACCESS, are in-frame only. Not every clone is retained; where verified, under half of the shortfall comes from an unresolved V gene, and the cause of the rest is unknown. The sample profile shows over 2 million clones; around 96% of them were found once. The top ten hold roughly 1% of the sample. The sequencing sample was made of naive CD8+ T cells sorted from blood. The cell subset or site label here, explained by the study, means: CD45RA+CCR7+. The receptors were sampled from a man aged 18 to 35 in good health.

This clone was observed a single time. The chain has TRBV19 and TRBJ2-7, with D perhaps TRBD2 (6 bases). This CDR3 comprises 14 residues. Trimming stripped 7 bases from V and 3 bases from J, with 16 bases between. The germline gives CDR1 LNHDA, CDR2 SQIVND (reference sequence). CDR3 nucleotides: TGTGCCAGTACCCTTGGGGTCGGGAGCTACGAGCAGTACTTC. Translation: CASTLGVGSYEQYF.

Notes on this clone: Other DNA variants within this sample encode the same CDR3. J is TRBJ2-7 and V is TRBV27, with 7 bases that match TRBD1. Germline values: CDR1 MNHEY, CDR2 SMNVEV (reference sequence). The junction had 4 bases not matched to a gene; V was cut back by 6 bases and J by 2 bases. The CDR3 runs to 13 residues. The CDR3: CASSLDRAYEQYF. The CDR3 DNA sequence: TGTGCCAGCAGCCTAGACAGGGCCTACGAGCAGTACTTC.

The J gene is TRBJ1-4, the V gene TRBV5-6; tentatively, D is TRBD1 (6 bases). The CDR3 contains 15 residues. From germline, CDR1 is SGHDT and CDR2 YYEEEE. V lost 2 bases and J 6 bases, leaving 14 bases between the germline ends. The CDR3 protein is CASSLRGQEHEKLFF. The CDR3, as DNA: TGTGCCAGCAGCTTACGGGGGCAAGAGCATGAAAAACTGTTTTTT.

V and J are TRBV4-1 and TRBJ2-5; 14 bases agree with TRBD2. V gave up 0 bases and J gave up 0 bases; unmatched junction bases: 6. The CDR3 sequence is 19 residues long. Germline V gene sequence: CDR1 MGHRA, CDR2 YSYEKL. The CDR3 sequence: CASSQDTGTSGRNQETQYF. The CDR3 DNA is TGCGCCAGCAGCCAAGATACGGGGACTAGCGGGAGAAACCAAGAGACCCAGTACTTC.

This clone was detected once. The chain joins TRBV5-1 to TRBJ2-3, with TRBD2 as a possible D gene (6 bases). V lost 0 bases and J lost 0, with 8 bases in between. CDR1 is SGHRS, CDR2 YFSETQ, per germline. This CDR3 spans 15 amino acids. The CDR3 is CASSLGGLSTDTQYF. In nucleotides, the CDR3 is TGCGCCAGCAGCTTGGGGGGACTTAGCACAGATACGCAGTATTTT.

This clone was seen a single time. V and J are TRBV7-2 and TRBJ1-3; TRBD1 agrees at 7 bases. V trimming: 5 bases; J trimming: 1 base; junction bases outside the gene matches: 5. Per the germline V gene, CDR1 is SGHTA and CDR2 is FQGNSA. The CDR3 extends over 15 amino acids. In nucleotides, the CDR3 is TGTGCCAGCAGCAGAGACAGGGTATCTGGAAACACCATATATTTT. As protein: CASSRDRVSGNTIYF.

This chain connects TRBV28 to TRBJ1-6; D is perhaps TRBD1 (5 bases). The CDR3 extends over 14 amino acids. V was cut by 1 base and J by 10 bases, with 11 bases left in between. CDR1 is MDHEN, CDR2 SYDVKM, per germline. The CDR3 sequence: CASSLSGGYSPLHF. The CDR3 nucleotides are TGTGCCAGCAGTTTATCGGGGGGATACTCACCCCTCCACTTT.

The CDR3 sequence: CASRVTYPETQYF. CDR3 bases: TGTGCCAGCAGGGTCACTTATCCGGAGACCCAGTACTTC. The rearrangement uses TRBV11-2 and TRBJ2-5; no definite D call. The CDR3 is 13 residues long. Germline loops: CDR1 SGHAT, CDR2 FQNNGV. Trimming pared 6 bases from V and 5 bases from J, leaving 13 bases between.

In DNA, the CDR3 is TGTGCCAGCAGTTGGGAGAGAAGCACTGAAGCTTTCTTT. It translates to CASSWERSTEAFF. The V gene is TRBV5-4, the J gene TRBJ1-1; D uncertain. This CDR3 is 13 amino acids long. Germline V gene sequence: CDR1 SGHNT, CDR2 YYREEE (reference sequence). The ends were cut back, 5 bases at V and 4 bases at J, with 12 bases in the middle.

With regard to this clone: Other DNA sequences in the sample encode the same CDR3. This chain links TRBV27 with TRBJ2-7, with D unclear. Per the germline V gene, CDR1 is MNHEY and CDR2 is SMNVEV (reference sequence). This CDR3 is built from 13 residues. Trimming stripped 6 bases from V and 1 base from J, with 10 bases between. The CDR3 reads CASSLSVSYEQYF. Here the CDR3 DNA reads TGTGCCAGCAGCCTCAGTGTATCCTACGAGCAGTACTTC.

The rearrangement uses TRBV4-1 and TRBJ1-2; 8 nucleotides align to TRBD1. The CDR3 extends over 13 amino acids. The junction had 4 bases not matched to a gene; V was cut back by 5 bases and J by 5 bases. Germline V gene data show CDR1 as MGHRA and CDR2 as YSYEKL. CDR3 DNA: TGCGCCAGCAGCGAACGGACAGGGTATGGCTACACCTTC. Encoded protein: CASSERTGYGYTF.

As to this clone: This specimen includes other DNA sequences encoding the same CDR3. CDR3 sequence reads: CASSSLGTSGNEQFF. DNA for the CDR3: TGTGCCAGCAGTTCCCTTGGGACTAGCGGCAATGAGCAGTTCTTC. The chain couples TRBV27 to TRBJ2-1, with TRBD2 matching over 11 bases. Germline V gene data show CDR1 as MNHEY and CDR2 as SMNVEV (reference sequence). This CDR3 has 15 amino acids. V was clipped by 4 bases and J by 6 bases; unmatched bases: 5.

The chain carries TRBV5-4 and TRBJ1-5; 8 positions match TRBD1. With V trimmed by 4 bases and J by 5 bases, 11 bases remained unmatched. The germline V gene encodes CDR1 SGHNT and CDR2 YYREEE (reference sequence). The CDR3 consists of 16 residues. CDR3 coding DNA: TGTGCCAGCAGCATATGGACAGGGAGGGGGGATCAGCCCCAGCATTTT. Translated: CASSIWTGRGDQPQHF.

A note on this clone: One junction end does not reproduce the germline sequence, and a read error may be involved. DNA for the CDR3: TGTGCTAGCAGCTTGGCAGCGGGAGTGGGCAATGAGCAGTTCTTC. Protein sequence: CASSLAAGVGNEQFF. V gene TRBV7-7 combines with J gene TRBJ2-1; TRBD2 agrees at 8 bases. The germline CDR1 and CDR2 sequences are SSHAT and FNYEAQ (reference sequence). This CDR3 is 15 amino acids long. The full variable domain, with the rest looked up from reference TRBV7-7 and TRBJ2-1, is GAGVSQSPRYKVTKRGQDVTLRCDPISSHATLYWYQQALGQGPEFLTYFNYEAQPDKSGLPSDRFSAERPEGSISTLTIQRTEQRDSAMYRCASSLAAGVGNEQFFGPGTRLTVL.

This clone occurred a few times. This sequence joins TRBV7-3 and TRBJ2-7, with D uncertain. V was pared by 2 bases and J by 0 bases, with 14 bases between. Germline values: CDR1 SGHTA, CDR2 FQGTGA. This CDR3 is 16 amino acids long. CDR3 amino acids: CASSLGPSEASYEQYF. The CDR3 DNA follows: TGTGCCAGCAGCTTAGGTCCCTCCGAAGCCTCCTACGAGCAGTACTTC.

The chain uses TRBV6-5 and TRBJ1-6; D unresolved. Trimming took 2 bases from V and 7 from J, leaving 6 bases between them. This CDR3 comprises 13 residues. Germline V CDR1 and CDR2: MNHEY, SVGAGI. The CDR3 spells CASSYEENSPLHF. The CDR3 nucleotides read TGTGCCAGCAGTTACGAGGAAAATTCACCCCTCCACTTT.

The J gene is TRBJ1-4, the V gene TRBV2, with a weak D call TRBD1 (5 bases). The CDR3 contains 12 residues. V lost 2 bases and J lost 8, with 6 bases in between. The germline V gene has CDR1 SNHLY and CDR2 FYNNEI. CDR3 amino acids: CASSEWGEKLFF. The CDR3 bases are TGTGCCAGCAGTGAATGGGGGGAAAAACTGTTTTTT.